In its sample, the clone carrying this T cell receptor beta chain was seen many times. The antigen is not known. The data were taken from a study of T-cell reconstitution after alpha-beta-depleted transplantation in children. The CDR3 totals 13 residues. Germline values: CDR1 LGHNA, CDR2 YSLEER. Trimming shortened V by 4 bases and J by 0 bases, and 6 bases separated the two germline ends. Whole-study findings and limits: Several hundred graft clones that had expanded were reportedly the source of alpha-beta T cells about two months after transplant. Hyperexpanded clones declined; after one year, newly produced T cells mostly supplied diversity.

The authors prepared the TCRbeta library with unique molecular identifiers. TCRdb passed the PCR reads through MiXCR, listing each CDR3 protein once. The repertoire holds around 120,000 distinct CDR3 sequences, with 23% as singletons. Sequenced material: PBMCs, mostly from graft donor cells, taken 180 days after TCRalphabeta/CD19-depleted stem cell transplant. This sequence was found in a male patient aged 2 to 9 who had a stem cell transplant for chronic granulomatous disease, so the T cells may come from the graft donor. The chain recombines TRBV4-3 with TRBJ1-1; D remains ambiguous. CDR3 DNA sequence: TGCGCCAGCAGCCCTAACGTGAACACTGAAGCTTTCTTT. Protein: CASSPNVNTEAFF.